The present entry profiles one T cell receptor beta chain with its context. The length of the CDR3 is 14 residues. Looked up from germline, CDR1 is MNHEY and CDR2 is SVGAGI. Trimming took off 5 bases at V and 2 bases at J, with 12 bases between the two ends. In the authors' methods: How many nucleated cells were present was estimated from reference gene primer amplification. Sequencing used immunoSEQ multiplex PCR; TCRdb keeps in-frame clones, though not all of them. That table furnishes V, J and clone size, whereas the DNA furnished D and trimming. Of approximately 140,000 clones listed, 85% to 90% are singletons. This record comes from a study of blood T cell repertoires in COVID-19. Study as a whole: Samples taken during acute and convalescent COVID-19 were collected in the United States, Italy and Spain. The cDNA or gDNA used as material had been derived from T cells, B-cell-depleted T cells, or PBMCs.

The sample consisted of peripheral blood. This rearrangement joins TRBV6-5 to TRBJ1-1, with D possibly TRBD1 on 5 matching bases. The TCR originated in a man aged 45 to 65 with active or convalescent COVID-19. The CDR3 reads CASSPFRENTEAFF. The CDR3 DNA is TGTGCCAGCAGTCCTTTCAGGGAAAACACTGAAGCTTTCTTT.